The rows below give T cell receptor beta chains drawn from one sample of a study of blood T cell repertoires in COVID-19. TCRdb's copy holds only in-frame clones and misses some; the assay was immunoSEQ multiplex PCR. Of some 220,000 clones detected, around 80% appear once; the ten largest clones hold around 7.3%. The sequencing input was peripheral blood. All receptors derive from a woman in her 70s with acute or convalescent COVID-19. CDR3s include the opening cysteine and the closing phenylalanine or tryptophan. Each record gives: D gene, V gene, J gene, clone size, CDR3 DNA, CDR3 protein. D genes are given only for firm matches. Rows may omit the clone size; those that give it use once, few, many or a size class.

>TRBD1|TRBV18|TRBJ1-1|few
TGTGCCAGCTCACCAGGGGACAGGGTGGGCACTGAAGCTTTCTTT
CASSPGDRVGTEAFF
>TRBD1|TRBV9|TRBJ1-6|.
TGTGCCAGCAGCGCGGACAGGGAACGCTCCTATAATTCACCCCTCCACTTT
CASSADRERSYNSPLHF
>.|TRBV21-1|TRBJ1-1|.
TGTGCCAGCAGCAAAGGAGTGCCCCCGGGACAGGGGAACACTGAAGCTTTCTTT
CASSKGVPPGQGNTEAFF
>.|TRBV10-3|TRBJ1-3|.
TGTGCCACCCATCTCACAGGGACGTTCTCTGGAAACACCATATATTTT
CATHLTGTFSGNTIYF
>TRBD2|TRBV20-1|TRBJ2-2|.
TGCAGTGCTAGTACTAGCGGGGGGGCTTACACCGGGGAGCTGTTTTTT
CSASTSGGAYTGELFF
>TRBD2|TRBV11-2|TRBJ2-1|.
TGTGCCAGCAGCTTACCCGGGACTAGCGGACTCAATGAGCAGTTCTTC
CASSLPGTSGLNEQFF
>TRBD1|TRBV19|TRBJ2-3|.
TGTGCCAGTTCCGGGACAGACTCAGATACGCAGTATTTT
CASSGTDSDTQYF
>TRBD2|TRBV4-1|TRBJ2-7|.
TGCGCCAGCAGCCTTAACCTAGCGGGGGCCTCCTACGAGCAGTACTTC
CASSLNLAGASYEQYF
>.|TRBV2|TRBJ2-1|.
TGTGCCAGCAGTGATCTATCCTACAATGAGCAGTTCTTC
CASSDLSYNEQFF
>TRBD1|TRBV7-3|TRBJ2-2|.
TGTGCCAGCAGCTTATCGGGACAGGGAAACACCGGGGAGCTGTTTTTT
CASSLSGQGNTGELFF
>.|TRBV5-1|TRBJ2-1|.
TGCGCCAGCAGCTTGGGTGGGGCTACCTACAATGAGCAGTTCTTC
CASSLGGATYNEQFF
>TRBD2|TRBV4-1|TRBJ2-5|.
TGCGCCAGCAGCCATGTCGGACTAGCGGGGGGCTCATACCAAGAGACCCAGTACTTC
CASSHVGLAGGSYQETQYF
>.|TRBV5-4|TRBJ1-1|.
TGTGCCAGCAGCTTGCAGGGAAATCCAACCACTGAAGCTTTCTTT
CASSLQGNPTTEAFF
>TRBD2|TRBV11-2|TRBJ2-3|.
TGTGCCAGCAGTTCGGGGGGGAAGGATACGCAGTATTTT
CASSSGGKDTQYF
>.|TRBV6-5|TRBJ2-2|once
TGTGCCAGCAGTTACGATCCATTCCTCGGCGGGGAGCTGTTTTTT
CASSYDPFLGGELFF
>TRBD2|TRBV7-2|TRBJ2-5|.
TGTGCCAGCAGCTTTAGCGGGGGATATGCTGAGACCCAGTACTTC
CASSFSGGYAETQYF
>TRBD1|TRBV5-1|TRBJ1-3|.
TGCGCCAGCAGCTTGGAGGGGGCGCCGGGAAACACCATATATTTT
CASSLEGAPGNTIYF